The clone carrying this TCR beta chain was counted a few times. TCRdb re-called the RT-PCR reads with MiXCR, one entry per CDR3 protein. This sample has 500,000 to 750,000 distinct CDR3 sequences, with 13% to 15% found just once. Germline V gene sequence: CDR1 LNHDA, CDR2 SQIVND (reference sequence). The CDR3 runs to 13 residues. The germline V and J ends were trimmed by 7 bases and 7 bases, with 16 bases remaining between them. The data are from a study of response to subunit inactivated influenza vaccine. Sequenced material: PBMCs from blood, taken 12 days after vaccination. The V call is TRBV19, the J call TRBJ1-2; D might be TRBD1 (5 bases). The TCR was taken from a man aged 45-65 years who received an inactivated influenza vaccine. CDR3 in amino acids: CASTPRQGSGYTF. In DNA, the CDR3 is TGTGCCAGTACTCCTCGGCAGGGATCTGGCTACACCTTC.